The 17 T cell receptor beta chains below all came from one sample that was sequenced in a study of CD8 T cells in Susac syndrome. RNA totalling about 0.45 to 1 ug underwent reverse transcription with random hexamers. In TCRdb, the immunoSEQ multiplex PCR reads were re-called with MiXCR into one record per CDR3 protein. The sample gives about 120,000 distinct CDR3 sequences, 80% to 95% of which show up once; roughly 0.15% is in the top ten. Sequencing was carried out using CD4+ T cells from PBMCs. Receptors were obtained from a human donor in good health.

The V gene is TRBV6-5, the J gene TRBJ2-7; TRBD1 matches 9 bases. Trimming at V came to 6 bases and at J to 0 bases, leaving 6 bases not matched to a gene. The CDR3 loop spans 15 amino acids. CDR1 and CDR2 from the germline V gene are MNHEY and SVGAGI. CDR3 amino acids: CASRPPTGGSYEQYF. The CDR3 DNA follows: TGTGCCAGCAGACCTCCGACAGGGGGCTCCTACGAGCAGTACTTC.

The gene calls are TRBV20-1 and TRBJ1-6; D is perhaps TRBD1 (5 bases). The CDR3 extends over 15 amino acids. V shed 0 bases and J shed 8 bases, with 14 bases lying between them. Looked up from germline, CDR1 is DFQATT and CDR2 is SNEGSKA (reference sequence). The CDR3 region has the DNA TGCAGTGCTAGAGACGGGACCACCAGGGATTCACCCCTCCACTTT. This sequence encodes CSARDGTTRDSPLHF.

This chain joins TRBV29-1 and TRBJ2-3; tentative D call: TRBD2 (6 bases). Germline assignment: CDR1 SQVTM and CDR2 ANQGSEA. There are 15 residues in the CDR3. V was trimmed by 3 bases and J by 3 bases, leaving 16 bases between them. In DNA, the CDR3 is TGCAGCGTTGATCCGCAGGGAGGTTCGACAGATACGCAGTATTTT. Translated: CSVDPQGGSTDTQYF.

This chain joins TRBV20-1 and TRBJ2-5; the match to TRBD2 covers 11 bases. This CDR3 has 15 residues. The V and J ends lost 1 base and 1 base, in that order; junction bases with no gene match: 2. The germline V gene has CDR1 DFQATT and CDR2 SNEGSKA (reference sequence). The CDR3: CSARGLAGSQETQYF. As DNA, the CDR3 is TGCAGTGCTAGAGGACTAGCGGGGAGCCAAGAGACCCAGTACTTC.

This clonotype was picked up a small number of times. The chain employs TRBV9 and TRBJ1-1; D ambiguous. This CDR3 has 11 residues. Germline V gives CDR1 SGDLS, CDR2 YYNGEE. With 8 bases removed from V and 3 bases from J, the gap between germline ends came to 8 bases. The CDR3: CASSSDTEAFF. CDR3 DNA sequence: TGTGCCAGTTCATCGGACACTGAAGCTTTCTTT. Full variable domain (remainder filled in from reference TRBV9 and TRBJ1-1): DSGVTQTPKHLITATGQRVTLRCSPRSGDLSVYWYQQSLDQGLQFLIQYYNGEERAKGNILERFSAQQFPDLHSELNLSSLELGDSALYFCASSSDTEAFFGQGTRLTVV.

V and J are TRBV6-5 and TRBJ1-2; D is possibly TRBD1 (5 bases). The germline gives CDR1 MNHEY, CDR2 SVGAGI. The CDR3 totals 15 residues. V was pared by 3 bases and J by 4 bases, with 15 bases between. Here the CDR3 DNA reads TGTGCCAGCAGTTATTCGGGAGACAGACGCTATGGCTACACCTTC. This sequence encodes CASSYSGDRRYGYTF.

The chain links TRBV7-9 to TRBJ1-2; the D gene is possibly TRBD1 (6 bases). The length of the CDR3 is 15 residues. Per germline, CDR1 SEHNR and CDR2 FQNEAQ (reference sequence). Trimming removed 4 bases at V and 10 bases at J, with 22 bases between. This CDR3 is CASSSLGTGGSPYTF. CDR3 sequence (DNA): TGTGCCAGCAGCTCCCTGGGCACGGGGGGCTCACCCTACACCTTC.

V usage is TRBV7-3 and J usage is TRBJ2-6; D may be TRBD1 (6 bases). V was shortened by 1 base and J by 0 bases, with 13 bases between the two germline ends. The CDR3 length is 18 residues. CDR1 is SGHTA, CDR2 FQGTGA, per germline. This CDR3 is CASSLIGQTFSGANVLTF. CDR3 DNA: TGTGCCAGCAGCTTAATAGGACAGACGTTCTCTGGGGCCAACGTCCTGACTTTC.

J is TRBJ2-2 and V is TRBV19; either TRBD1 or TRBD2 may supply D (6 bases each). There are 18 residues in the CDR3. Germline V gives CDR1 LNHDA, CDR2 SQIVND (reference sequence). The V end was cut by 4 bases, the J end by 6 bases, with 24 bases between. The CDR3 is CASSKGESWQGRSGELFF. CDR3 DNA sequence: TGTGCCAGTAGTAAAGGGGAGTCATGGCAGGGGAGGTCCGGGGAGCTGTTTTTT.

This clonotype came up once. The V gene is TRBV6-2 or TRBV6-3, the J gene TRBJ2-1; the match to TRBD1 covers 7 bases. CDR3 size: 15 residues. J lost 3 bases, V lost 1 base, and 3 bases had no gene match. Per the germline V gene, CDR1 is MNHEY and CDR2 is SVGEGT. CDR3 nucleotide sequence: TGTGCCAGCAGTTACTACAGGGGCGTCTACAATGAGCAGTTCTTC. Its translation: CASSYYRGVYNEQFF.

This chain joins TRBV7-9 and TRBJ2-5, with D possibly being TRBD1 (6 bases). The CDR3 has 14 residues. Germline-derived CDR1 and CDR2 are SEHNR and FQNEAQ (reference sequence). V was clipped by 4 bases and J by 3 bases, with 12 bases between them. The CDR3 DNA reads TGTGCCAGCAGCTATCCGGACAGTGAAGAGACCCAGTACTTC. It specifies CASSYPDSEETQYF.

This clonotype has more than one count but fewer than ten. The V and J genes are TRBV3-1 and TRBJ1-1; 10 nucleotides line up with TRBD1. The CDR3 runs to 15 residues. In germline, CDR1 is LGHDT, CDR2 YNNKEL (reference sequence). The junction had 1 base not matched to a gene; V was cut back by 3 bases and J by 0 bases. The CDR3 nucleotides are TGTGCCAGCAGCCAGGGACAGGGGTTGAACACTGAAGCTTTCTTT. It is translated as CASSQGQGLNTEAFF.

The chain joins TRBV29-1 to TRBJ2-2; TRBD2 agrees at 7 bases. The CDR3 runs 13 residues. The ends lost 1 base at V and 6 bases at J; junction bases unmatched: 2. Germline CDR1 is SQVTM and CDR2 is ANQGSEA. CDR3 DNA sequence: TGCAGCGTTGAAGCGGGGGGTGCCGGGGAGCTGTTTTTT. The encoded protein is CSVEAGGAGELFF.

This clonotype appeared a single time. The chain links TRBV15 to TRBJ2-1; TRBD1 matches 8 bases. The CDR3 is 14 amino acids. The germline V gene encodes CDR1 LNHNV and CDR2 YYDKDF (reference sequence). Trimming at V came to 2 bases and at J to 5 bases, leaving 2 bases not matched to a gene. The CDR3 protein is CATSRRTGNNEQFF. Written as DNA, the CDR3 is TGTGCCACCAGCAGACGGACAGGGAACAATGAGCAGTTCTTC.

The rearrangement joins TRBV6-1 to TRBJ2-7, with TRBD1 matching 7 bases. The CDR3 totals 15 residues. CDR1 is MNHNS and CDR2 is SASEGT in the germline V gene. Trimming at V came to 3 bases and at J to 6 bases, leaving 11 bases not matched to a gene. CDR3 amino acids: CASSEIRDSQGEQYF. Written as DNA, the CDR3 is TGTGCCAGCAGTGAGATCCGGGACAGCCAAGGCGAGCAGTACTTC.

CDR3 protein: CASSGGGRTDTQYF. The CDR3 bases are TGCGCCAGCAGTGGCGGGGGGCGCACAGATACGCAGTATTTT. The chain joins TRBV5-1 to TRBJ2-3; 8 nucleotides agree with TRBD2. Germline CDR1 and CDR2: SGHRS and YFSETQ. With 5 bases clipped from V and 1 base from J, the junction kept 3 bases outside the gene matches. The CDR3 runs 14 residues. The entire variable domain, with the rest obtained from reference TRBV5-1 and TRBJ2-3, is as follows: KAGVTQTPRYLIKTRGQQVTLSCSPISGHRSVSWYQQTPGQGLQFLFEYFSETQRNKGNFPGRFSGRQFSNSRSEMNVSTLELGDSALYLCASSGGGRTDTQYFGPGTRLTVL.

The J gene is TRBJ1-3, the V gene TRBV6-6, with D maybe TRBD1 (5 bases). The CDR3 is 14 amino acids. Trimming left V 7 bases short and J 4 bases short, with 14 bases between. The V gene's germline CDR1 is MNHNY and CDR2 SVGAGI (reference sequence). In nucleotides, the CDR3 is TGTGCCAGCACCTGGGGGGGAGCAGGAAACACCATATATTTT. Encoded protein: CASTWGGAGNTIYF.